Following are 20 T cell receptor beta chains from one sample sequenced in a study of blood T cell repertoires in COVID-19. TCRdb's copy holds only in-frame clones and misses some; the assay was immunoSEQ multiplex PCR. The table records about 190,000 clones, more than 65% of them present only once. Sequencing used peripheral blood. The receptors were sampled from a woman aged 80 or over with active or convalescent COVID-19.

The chain employs TRBV6-6 and TRBJ2-2; a weak D match, TRBD2 (6 bases). The CDR3 consists of 16 residues. CDR1 and CDR2 (germline): MNHNY, SVGAGI (reference sequence). The germline V and J ends were trimmed by 2 bases and 2 bases, with 12 bases remaining between them. In DNA, the CDR3 is TGTGCCAGCAGTTACCCCACCGGGGGAAACACCGGGGAGCTGTTTTTT. Protein product: CASSYPTGGNTGELFF.

The J gene is TRBJ1-2, the V gene TRBV5-4; 10 bases align to TRBD1. The CDR3 sequence is 15 residues long. V shed 3 bases, J shed 4 bases, and the junction held 6 bases outside the gene matches. Germline V CDR1 and CDR2: SGHNT, YYREEE (reference sequence). The CDR3 loop reads CASSSTGTGVYGYTF. The CDR3 bases are TGTGCCAGCAGCTCGACCGGGACAGGGGTCTATGGCTACACCTTC.

This rearrangement joins TRBV5-4 to TRBJ1-2; a possible D gene is TRBD1 (6 bases). The CDR3 consists of 15 residues. V shed 4 bases and J shed 8 bases, with 21 bases lying between them. Germline values: CDR1 SGHNT, CDR2 YYREEE (reference sequence). This CDR3 reads CASSLMGQGRPGYTF. As DNA, the CDR3 is TGTGCCAGCAGCCTAATGGGCCAGGGGCGTCCCGGCTACACCTTC.

This clone was detected only a few times. V usage is TRBV5-1 and J usage is TRBJ2-7, with D uncertain. The CDR3 contains 13 residues. Germline CDR1 SGHRS, CDR2 YFSETQ. The V end was cut by 4 bases, the J end by 0 bases, with 8 bases between. DNA for the CDR3: TGCGCCAGCAGCCCGGAGACCTCCTACGAGCAGTACTTC. Protein: CASSPETSYEQYF. The variable domain in full, with the rest retrieved from reference TRBV5-1 and TRBJ2-7, is KAGVTQTPRYLIKTRGQQVTLSCSPISGHRSVSWYQQTPGQGLQFLFEYFSETQRNKGNFPGRFSGRQFSNSRSEMNVSTLELGDSALYLCASSPETSYEQYFGPGTRLTVT.

The V and J genes are TRBV29-1 and TRBJ2-3; D might be TRBD2 (5 bases). Germline V gene data show CDR1 as SQVTM and CDR2 as ANQGSEA. Between the trimmed V and J ends, which lost 1 base and 8 bases, there was a span of 16 bases. The CDR3 is made up of 14 amino acids. CDR3 loop: CSVEGTVLVGTQYF. In nucleotides, the CDR3 is TGCAGCGTTGAAGGGACTGTTTTGGTTGGTACGCAGTATTTT.

The V and J genes are TRBV5-1 and TRBJ1-1, with 8 bases that match TRBD1. The CDR3 is 15 amino acids. CDR1 SGHRS and CDR2 YFSETQ come from the germline V gene. The junction had 10 bases not matched to a gene; V was cut back by 4 bases and J by 5 bases. The CDR3 sequence: CASSELSGGGTEAFF. CDR3 DNA: TGCGCCAGCAGCGAGCTCTCAGGGGGCGGGACTGAAGCTTTCTTT.

The CDR3 nucleotides are TGTGCCAGCAGTTTATTTGGCTCGGCAGGGTGGGAAACTAAGGGCTACACCTTC. This sequence encodes CASSLFGSAGWETKGYTF. V is TRBV28 and J is TRBJ1-2, with TRBD1 as a possible D gene (5 bases). The V and J ends lost 1 base and 8 bases respectively, with 26 bases between them. The CDR3 runs 18 residues. The germline gives CDR1 MDHEN, CDR2 SYDVKM.

The V call is TRBV18, the J call TRBJ1-6; D gene ambiguous. Trimming cost V 3 bases and J 10 bases, with 13 bases left between them. Germline V CDR1 and CDR2: KGHSH, LQKENI. The CDR3 length is 14 residues. The CDR3 region is CASSPAAVQSPLHF. The CDR3 bases are TGTGCCAGCTCACCGGCGGCAGTTCAATCACCCCTCCACTTT.

This rearrangement joins TRBV5-5 to TRBJ2-3; D gene uncertain. Trimming stripped 4 bases from V and 8 bases from J, with 14 bases between. CDR1 is SGHKS, CDR2 YYEKEE, per germline (reference sequence). This CDR3 region has 13 residues. This chain's CDR3 is CASSLPGFSTQYF. The CDR3, as DNA: TGTGCCAGCAGCCTCCCAGGTTTTAGTACGCAGTATTTT.

The rearrangement links TRBV7-2 to TRBJ2-5; 7 nucleotides agree with TRBD1. The CDR3 runs to 14 residues. After removal of 5 bases from V and 3 bases from J, the junction contained 6 bases not matched to a gene. From germline, CDR1 is SGHTA and CDR2 FQGNSA. CDR3 protein: CASSLDRFKETQYF. The CDR3 DNA is TGTGCCAGCAGCCTGGACAGGTTTAAAGAGACCCAGTACTTC.

The genes are TRBV29-1 and TRBJ1-2; D unclear. The CDR3 has 14 residues. Germline CDR1 SQVTM, CDR2 ANQGSEA. The ends were cut back, 2 bases at V and 3 bases at J, with 13 bases in the middle. The CDR3 DNA reads as TGCAGCGTTGAAAGCCGGGGAGAAGACTATGGCTACACCTTC. Its protein product is CSVESRGEDYGYTF.

The chain links TRBV30 to TRBJ2-3; D may be TRBD2 (8 bases). The V end was cut by 8 bases, the J end by 2 bases, with 23 bases between. This CDR3 is built from 16 residues. From germline, CDR1 is GTSNPN and CDR2 SVGIG (reference sequence). Written as DNA, the CDR3 is TGTGCCCGGGGGGGAACCGGGACAGTCCCCACAGATACGCAGTATTTT. The encoded protein is CARGGTGTVPTDTQYF.

The rearrangement links TRBV6-5 to TRBJ1-1; 9 bases are shared with TRBD1. This CDR3 is built from 16 residues. V dropped 2 bases and J dropped 5; count of bases not matched to a gene: 9. CDR1 and CDR2 from the germline V gene are MNHEY and SVGAGI. CDR3 in amino acids: CASSYQNRGRGTEAFF. Written as DNA, the CDR3 is TGTGCCAGCAGTTACCAGAACAGGGGGCGCGGGACTGAAGCTTTCTTT.

The rearrangement links TRBV7-9 to TRBJ2-5, with D perhaps matching TRBD1 (5 bases). Trimming cost V 1 base and J 0 bases, with 12 bases left between them. This CDR3 region has 16 residues. Per germline, CDR1 SEHNR and CDR2 FQNEAQ (reference sequence). The CDR3 here is CASSLVAGRNQETQYF. Written as DNA, the CDR3 is TGTGCCAGCAGCTTAGTGGCAGGGCGGAACCAAGAGACCCAGTACTTC.

This chain links TRBV5-1 with TRBJ2-7; D might be TRBD1 (6 bases). Between the trimmed V and J ends, which lost 1 base and 2 bases, there was a span of 10 bases. The CDR3 totals 14 residues. The germline V gene has CDR1 SGHRS and CDR2 YFSETQ. The CDR3 coding sequence is TGCGCCAGCAGCTTGCAGGGGCGCACCTACGAGCAGTACTTC. It yields the protein CASSLQGRTYEQYF.

V usage is TRBV28 and J usage is TRBJ1-5, with 8 bases that match TRBD1. Germline V gene sequence: CDR1 MDHEN, CDR2 SYDVKM. This CDR3 contains 13 residues. J lost 7 bases, V lost 6 bases, and 5 bases had no gene match. The CDR3 region is CASSPDRVQPQHF. DNA of the CDR3: TGTGCCAGCAGCCCGGACAGGGTCCAGCCCCAGCATTTT.

The V call is TRBV2, the J call TRBJ1-3; no definite D call. CDR1 is SNHLY, CDR2 FYNNEI, per germline. V was clipped by 2 bases and J by 4 bases, with 9 bases between them. The CDR3 has 14 residues. The CDR3 region is CASSEFQVGNTIYF. For the CDR3, the DNA is TGTGCCAGCAGTGAATTTCAGGTGGGAAACACCATATATTTT. Supplemented by reference TRBV2 and TRBJ1-3, the full variable domain reads EPEVTQTPSHQVTQMGQEVILRCVPISNHLYFYWYRQILGQKVEFLVSFYNNEISEKSEIFDDQFSVERPDGSNFTLKIRSTKLEDSAMYFCASSEFQVGNTIYFGEGSWLTVV.

The chain employs TRBV5-1 and TRBJ2-3; a weak D match, TRBD2 (6 bases). The CDR3 length is 15 residues. V was pared by 1 base and J by 1 base, with 10 bases between. In germline, CDR1 is SGHRS, CDR2 YFSETQ. The CDR3 is CASSLRGIGTDTQYF. The CDR3 bases are TGCGCCAGCAGCTTGCGGGGGATAGGCACAGATACGCAGTATTTT. Full variable domain (remainder filled in from reference TRBV5-1 and TRBJ2-3): KAGVTQTPRYLIKTRGQQVTLSCSPISGHRSVSWYQQTPGQGLQFLFEYFSETQRNKGNFPGRFSGRQFSNSRSEMNVSTLELGDSALYLCASSLRGIGTDTQYFGPGTRLTVL.

The J gene is TRBJ2-1, the V gene TRBV7-3; 11 bases match TRBD2. Germline values: CDR1 SGHTA, CDR2 FQGTGA. The ends lost 5 bases at V and 7 bases at J; junction bases unmatched: 10. The CDR3 extends over 16 amino acids. The CDR3 nucleotides are TGTGCCAGCAGCCCGAATCTAGCGGGAGGTTTAAATGAGCAGTTCTTC. Translating gives CASSPNLAGGLNEQFF.

DNA for the CDR3: TGTGCCAGCCGATACAGGGGTGAAGCTTTCTTT. It specifies CASRYRGEAFF. The chain has TRBV28 and TRBJ1-1, with 7 positions matching TRBD1. Trimming removed 8 bases from V and 7 bases from J; junction bases left unmatched: 4. CDR3 length: 11 residues. The germline CDR1 and CDR2 sequences are MDHEN and SYDVKM. The variable domain in full, completed from reference TRBV28 and TRBJ1-1, reads DVKVTQSSRYLVKRTGEKVFLECVQDMDHENMFWYRQDPGLGLRLIYFSYDVKMKEKGDIPEGYSVSREKKERFSLILESASTNQTSMYLCASRYRGEAFFGQGTRLTVV.